Shown below are 15 T cell receptor beta chains from a single sample sequenced in a study of blood T cell repertoires in COVID-19. Sequenced by immunoSEQ multiplex PCR; TCRdb stores in-frame clones only, minus some. The data show fewer than 450,000 clones, 85% to 90% seen once. The specimen was peripheral blood. Every receptor here comes from a woman in her 70s with COVID-19, enrolled during active disease.

This clone was recorded only once. The chain has TRBV28 and TRBJ2-3, with a possible D match to TRBD2 (6 bases). The germline V gene encodes CDR1 MDHEN and CDR2 SYDVKM. Deletions cut 3 bases from V and 5 bases from J, with 12 bases between. The CDR3 is 14 residues long. The CDR3 DNA reads as TGTGCCAGCAGTTTTACGGGGGTTCGAGATACGCAGTATTTT. It encodes CASSFTGVRDTQYF.

This clone was seen only once. This chain uses TRBV2 with TRBJ1-6; 7 nucleotides match TRBD1. Unmatched junction bases numbered 8, after V lost 5 bases and J lost 10 bases. The germline V gene encodes CDR1 SNHLY and CDR2 FYNNEI. The CDR3 has 14 amino acids. The CDR3 DNA follows: TGTGCCAGCAGTTCCACAGGGGATCGGTCACCCCTCCACTTT. Its translation is CASSSTGDRSPLHF.

The chain links TRBV2 to TRBJ2-7; 9 bases are shared with TRBD1. Germline V CDR1 and CDR2: SNHLY, FYNNEI. The CDR3 has 13 residues. V trimming: 4 bases; J trimming: 5 bases; junction bases outside the gene matches: 3. CDR3 amino acids: CASSGTGDHEQYF. In DNA, the CDR3 is TGTGCCAGCAGTGGGACAGGGGACCACGAGCAGTACTTC.

This clone was seen just once. This chain connects TRBV29-1 to TRBJ2-1; TRBD2 might be the D (6 bases). This CDR3 has 13 amino acids. Trimming pared 6 bases from V and 2 bases from J, leaving 11 bases between. CDR1 is SQVTM, CDR2 ANQGSEA, per germline. The DNA for the CDR3 is TGCAGCGTAAGGGGACTGGCCTACAATGAGCAGTTCTTC. The encoded protein is CSVRGLAYNEQFF.

V is TRBV6-6 and J is TRBJ1-4, with 9 bases that match TRBD1. Germline CDR1 is MNHNY and CDR2 is SVGAGI (reference sequence). After removal of 2 bases from V and 3 bases from J, the junction contained 4 bases not matched to a gene. The CDR3 is 16 residues long. The CDR3 region is CASSYPRTGANEKLFF. The CDR3 DNA follows: TGTGCCAGCAGTTACCCCAGGACAGGGGCTAATGAAAAACTGTTTTTT.

The chain uses TRBV7-2 and TRBJ2-5; 9 nucleotides align to TRBD2. Germline-derived CDR1 and CDR2 are SGHTA and FQGNSA. This CDR3 is built from 18 residues. Trimming at V came to 2 bases and at J to 0 bases, leaving 10 bases not matched to a gene. The CDR3 here is CASSLMGLAGSYQETQYF. In DNA form, the CDR3 reads TGTGCCAGCAGCTTAATGGGGCTAGCGGGGTCGTACCAAGAGACCCAGTACTTC.

The J gene is TRBJ1-4, the V gene TRBV28; 9 positions agree with TRBD1. J was trimmed by 7 bases and V by 2 bases; bases with no gene match: 8. Germline values: CDR1 MDHEN, CDR2 SYDVKM. The CDR3 runs 16 residues. CDR3 DNA sequence: TGTGCCAGCAGTTTAAGGGGGACAGGGAGGGGTGAAAAACTGTTTTTT. Translating it yields CASSLRGTGRGEKLFF.

Comment on this clone: Other DNA sequences from this sample encode an identical CDR3 as well. The chain uses TRBV9 and TRBJ1-1, with 9 bases aligning to TRBD1. CDR1 and CDR2 from the germline V gene are SGDLS and YYNGEE. The CDR3 loop spans 15 amino acids. The J segment lost 5 bases and the V segment lost 0 bases, leaving 5 bases of the junction unmatched. The DNA of the CDR3 is TGTGCCAGCAGCGTAGGGGGACAGGGCGGAACTGAAGCTTTCTTT. Its protein product is CASSVGGQGGTEAFF.

The J gene is TRBJ1-1, the V gene TRBV7-9; no clear D gene. CDR1 and CDR2 from the germline V gene are SEHNR and FQNEAQ (reference sequence). V gave up 2 bases and J gave up 0 bases, with 10 bases separating them. CDR3 length: 15 amino acids. The CDR3 nucleotides read TGTGCCAGCAGCTTACCCCGCGGAGTGAACACTGAAGCTTTCTTT. It translates to CASSLPRGVNTEAFF.

The count of this clone is one. In DNA form, the CDR3 reads TGCGCCAGCAGCCAAGTTCCAGGATCCAATGAAAAACTGTTTTTT. This codes for CASSQVPGSNEKLFF. This chain joins TRBV4-1 and TRBJ1-4; no reliable D call. CDR1 is MGHRA, CDR2 YSYEKL, per germline. The CDR3 contains 15 residues. V was pared by 1 base and J by 5 bases, with 11 bases between.

This clone was counted a few times. The CDR3 nucleotides are TGTGCCAGCAGTTTGGGTGGGACAGGCCCCTATAGCAATCAGCCCCAGCATTTT. Encoded protein: CASSLGGTGPYSNQPQHF. The rearrangement links TRBV28 to TRBJ1-5; 8 positions match TRBD1. The CDR3 loop spans 18 amino acids. The germline CDR1 and CDR2 sequences are MDHEN and SYDVKM. Trimming cost V 3 bases and J 0 bases; bases outside gene matches: 10.

The chain carries TRBV1 and TRBJ2-3; the table's D call of TRBD2 was not tested on the DNA. TRBV1 is described as a pseudogene. This CDR3 has 16 residues. CDR3 residues: CTSSSTGLALTDTQYF. In DNA form, the CDR3 reads TGCACCAGCAGCTCCACCGGACTAGCGCTTACAGATACGCAGTATTTT.

V usage is TRBV2 and J usage is TRBJ1-4, with TRBD1 matching over 9 bases. J was trimmed by 8 bases and V by 7 bases; bases with no gene match: 11. Germline-derived CDR1 and CDR2 are SNHLY and FYNNEI. This CDR3 is built from 15 residues. The CDR3 protein is CASTRTGARNEKLFF. CDR3 in DNA: TGTGCCAGCACCCGGACAGGGGCCCGAAACGAAAAACTGTTTTTT.

The rearrangement links TRBV3-1 (or the pseudogene TRBV3-2) to TRBJ1-1; TRBD1 is a possible D gene (6 bases). The CDR3 sequence is 15 residues long. V lost 4 bases and J 5 bases, leaving 17 bases between the germline ends. Germline V CDR1 and CDR2: LGHDT, YNNKEL (reference sequence). Written as DNA, the CDR3 is TGTGCCAGCAGCCCGACGACAGGCCAAAGGACTGAAGCTTTCTTT. Protein product: CASSPTTGQRTEAFF.

The chain links TRBV4-2 to TRBJ2-2; a weak D match, TRBD2 (5 bases). CDR3 length: 15 amino acids. V shed 5 bases and J shed 3 bases, with 13 bases lying between them. The germline gives CDR1 LGHNA, CDR2 YNFKEQ. For the CDR3, the DNA is TGTGCCAGCAGCTCTGGACTCCTCTACACCGGGGAGCTGTTTTTT. Residues: CASSSGLLYTGELFF.